The sequence of this T cell receptor beta chain was determined in a study of molecular identifiers for immune sequencing clone quantification. Study details: For replicates, RNA isolated from around 20,000 or 99,000 naive CD8 cells was divided into five portions, of which four were sequenced. Findings and limits, study-wide: Detection of one spiked Jurkat cell's TCR RNA reportedly worked in more than 850,000 naive cells.

TCRdb re-called the PCR reads with MiXCR, one entry per CDR3 protein. The repertoire has about 320,000 distinct CDR3 sequences, 20% to 25% of them found once; the top ten carry over 0.7%. Germline-derived CDR1 and CDR2 are SQVTM and ANQGSEA. V lost 2 bases and J lost 6; bases outside the gene matches: 2. This CDR3 has 13 amino acids. This clonotype appeared many times. Its antigen remains unidentified. The V gene is TRBV29-1, the J gene TRBJ2-1; 9 bases line up with TRBD2. The source material was naive CD8+ T cells from blood, with Jurkat cell RNA spiked in. Described subset: FACS-sorted CD8+CD4-CCR7+CD45RA+ naive T cells. The receptor's source is a human donor in good health. Some libraries in this study had Jurkat cell RNA spiked in. CDR3 protein: CSVELAGRNEQFF. CDR3 nucleotide sequence: TGCAGCGTTGAACTAGCGGGACGCAATGAGCAGTTCTTC.